This T cell receptor (beta chain) was observed in a study of identical twins. The V gene's germline CDR1 is MDHEN and CDR2 SYDVKM. Trimming left V 2 bases short and J 6 bases short, with 13 bases between. This CDR3 has 15 residues. This clonotype was recorded a few times. Unique molecular identifiers were present on the cDNA, which also gained a universal primer site by template switching. TCRdb re-called the 5' RACE reads with MiXCR, one entry per CDR3 protein. The table has hundreds of thousands of distinct CDR3 sequences, about 7.1% seen once. The data were also submitted as part of a second study, on yellow fever vaccine responses in identical twins.

V is TRBV28 and J is TRBJ2-2; no clear D. Sequences were obtained from PBMCs. The receptor was derived from a woman aged 18-35 years in good health. In DNA form, the CDR3 reads TGTGCCAGCAGTTTAGGGCGGACCCTGGCCGGGGAGCTGTTTTTT. Translation gives CASSLGRTLAGELFF.